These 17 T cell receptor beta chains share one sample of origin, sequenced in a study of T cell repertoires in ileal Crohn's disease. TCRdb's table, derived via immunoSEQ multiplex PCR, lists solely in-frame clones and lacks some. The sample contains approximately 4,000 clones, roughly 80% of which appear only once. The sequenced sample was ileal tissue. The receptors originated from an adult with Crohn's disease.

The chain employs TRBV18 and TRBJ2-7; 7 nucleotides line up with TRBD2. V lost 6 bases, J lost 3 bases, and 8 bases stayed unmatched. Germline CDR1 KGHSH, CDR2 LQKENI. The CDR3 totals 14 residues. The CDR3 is CASSDTGGRYEQYF. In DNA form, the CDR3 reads TGTGCCAGCTCTGACACGGGGGGACGCTACGAGCAGTACTTC.

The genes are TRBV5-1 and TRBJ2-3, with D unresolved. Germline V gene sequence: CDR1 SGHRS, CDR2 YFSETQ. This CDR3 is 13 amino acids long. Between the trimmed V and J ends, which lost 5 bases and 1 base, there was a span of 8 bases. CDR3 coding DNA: TGCGCCAGCAGTTCTACTGGCACAGATACGCAGTATTTT. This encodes CASSSTGTDTQYF.

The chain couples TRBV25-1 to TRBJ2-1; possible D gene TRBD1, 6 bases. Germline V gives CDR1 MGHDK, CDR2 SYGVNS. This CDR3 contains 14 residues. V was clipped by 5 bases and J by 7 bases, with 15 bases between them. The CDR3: CASSIGGLANEQFF. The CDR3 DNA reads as TGTGCCAGCAGTATTGGGGGCCTTGCGAATGAGCAGTTCTTC. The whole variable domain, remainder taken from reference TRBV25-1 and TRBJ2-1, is EADIYQTPRYLVIGTGKKITLECSQTMGHDKMYWYQQDPGMELHLIHYSYGVNSTEKGDLSSESTVSRIRTEHFPLTLESARPSHTSQYLCASSIGGLANEQFFGPGTRLTVL.

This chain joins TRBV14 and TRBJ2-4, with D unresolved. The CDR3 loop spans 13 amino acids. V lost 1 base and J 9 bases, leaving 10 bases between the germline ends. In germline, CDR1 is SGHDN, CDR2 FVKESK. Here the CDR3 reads CASSQALVSIQYF. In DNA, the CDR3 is TGTGCCAGCAGCCAAGCCCTAGTGAGCATTCAGTACTTC.

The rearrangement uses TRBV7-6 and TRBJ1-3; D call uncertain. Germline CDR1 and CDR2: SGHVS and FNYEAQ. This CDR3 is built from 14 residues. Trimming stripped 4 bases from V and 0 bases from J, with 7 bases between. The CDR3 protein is CASSSGSSGNTIYF. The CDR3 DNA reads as TGTGCCAGCAGCTCAGGTAGCTCTGGAAACACCATATATTTT.

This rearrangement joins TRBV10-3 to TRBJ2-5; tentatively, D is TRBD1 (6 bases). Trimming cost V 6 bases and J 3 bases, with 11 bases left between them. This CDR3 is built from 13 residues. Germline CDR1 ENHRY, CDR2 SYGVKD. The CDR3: CAISARTEETQYF. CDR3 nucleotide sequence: TGTGCCATCAGCGCTAGGACAGAAGAGACCCAGTACTTC.

Here the CDR3 reads CASSSLTGTGAYEQYF. CDR3 in DNA: TGTGCCAGCAGTTCTCTTACCGGGACAGGGGCCTACGAGCAGTACTTC. The V and J genes are TRBV27 and TRBJ2-7; 10 nucleotides agree with TRBD1. CDR1 is MNHEY, CDR2 SMNVEV, per germline (reference sequence). This CDR3 spans 16 amino acids. V was pared by 4 bases and J by 2 bases, with 8 bases of the junction left unmatched.

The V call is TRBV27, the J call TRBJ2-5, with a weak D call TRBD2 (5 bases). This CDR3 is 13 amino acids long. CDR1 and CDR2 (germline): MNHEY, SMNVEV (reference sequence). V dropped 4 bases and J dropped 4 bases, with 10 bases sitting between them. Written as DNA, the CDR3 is TGTGCCAGCAGTTATGTAAGCGGAGAGACCCAGTACTTC. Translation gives CASSYVSGETQYF.

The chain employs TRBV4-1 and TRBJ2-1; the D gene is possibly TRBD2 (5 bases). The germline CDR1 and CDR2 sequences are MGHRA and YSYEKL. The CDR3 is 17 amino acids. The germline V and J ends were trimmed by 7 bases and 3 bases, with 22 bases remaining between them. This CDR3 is CASKTTLGGGHYNEQFF. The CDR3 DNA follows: TGCGCCAGCAAAACCACTTTAGGAGGAGGCCACTACAATGAGCAGTTCTTC.

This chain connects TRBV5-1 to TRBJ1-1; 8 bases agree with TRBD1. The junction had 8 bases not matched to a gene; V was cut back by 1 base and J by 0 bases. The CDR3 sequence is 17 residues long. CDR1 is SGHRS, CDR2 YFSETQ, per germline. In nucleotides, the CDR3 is TGCGCCAGCAGCTTGCTGCCAGGGGGCCCTATGAACACTGAAGCTTTCTTT. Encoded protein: CASSLLPGGPMNTEAFF.

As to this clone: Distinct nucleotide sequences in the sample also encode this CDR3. The CDR3 region has the DNA TGCAGCGTCGTGCGGACAAAGAACACTGAAGCTTTCTTT. This translates into CSVVRTKNTEAFF. The chain links TRBV29-1 to TRBJ1-1; TRBD1 is a possible D gene (5 bases). The CDR3 sequence is 13 residues long. CDR1 and CDR2 (germline): SQVTM, ANQGSEA. The germline V and J ends were trimmed by 6 bases and 1 base, with 12 bases remaining between them.

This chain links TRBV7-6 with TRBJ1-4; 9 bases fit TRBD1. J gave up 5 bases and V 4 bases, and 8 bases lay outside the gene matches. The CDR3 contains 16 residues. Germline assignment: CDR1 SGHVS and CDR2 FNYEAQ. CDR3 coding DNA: TGTGCCAGCAGCTCAACCACGACAGGGGGAAATGAAAAACTGTTTTTT. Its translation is CASSSTTTGGNEKLFF.

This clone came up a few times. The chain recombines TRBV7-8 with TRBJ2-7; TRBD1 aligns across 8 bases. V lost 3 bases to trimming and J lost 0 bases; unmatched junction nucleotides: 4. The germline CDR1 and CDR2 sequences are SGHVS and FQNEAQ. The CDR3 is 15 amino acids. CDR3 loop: CASSFRDRSSYEQYF. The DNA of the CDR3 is TGTGCCAGCAGCTTCCGGGACAGGAGCTCCTACGAGCAGTACTTC. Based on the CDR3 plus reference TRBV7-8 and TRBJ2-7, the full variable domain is GAGVSQSPRYKVAKRGQDVALRCDPISGHVSLFWYQQALGQGPEFLTYFQNEAQLDKSGLPSDRFFAERPEGSVSTLKIQRTQQEDSAVYLCASSFRDRSSYEQYFGPGTRLTVT.

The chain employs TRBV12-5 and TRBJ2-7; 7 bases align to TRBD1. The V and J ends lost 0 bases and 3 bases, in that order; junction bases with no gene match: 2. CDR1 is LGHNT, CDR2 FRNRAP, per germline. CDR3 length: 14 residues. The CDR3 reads CASGLVAGGYEQYF. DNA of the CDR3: TGTGCTAGTGGTTTGGTTGCAGGGGGCTACGAGCAGTACTTC.

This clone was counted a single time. CDR3 coding DNA: TGTGCCAGCAGCCTAAGGGGAAATTATTCACCCCTCCACTTT. Amino acid sequence: CASSLRGNYSPLHF. The gene calls are TRBV5-4 and TRBJ1-6, with D possibly TRBD1 on 5 matching bases. Germline CDR1 is SGHNT and CDR2 is YYREEE (reference sequence). CDR3 length: 14 amino acids. Trimming removed 4 bases from V and 8 bases from J, with 13 bases in between.

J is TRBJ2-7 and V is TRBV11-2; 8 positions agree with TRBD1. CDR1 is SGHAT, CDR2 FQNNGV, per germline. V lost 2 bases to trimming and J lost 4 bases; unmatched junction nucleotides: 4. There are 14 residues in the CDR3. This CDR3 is CASSLPGTGYEQYF. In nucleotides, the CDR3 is TGTGCCAGCAGCTTACCCGGGACAGGTTACGAGCAGTACTTC.

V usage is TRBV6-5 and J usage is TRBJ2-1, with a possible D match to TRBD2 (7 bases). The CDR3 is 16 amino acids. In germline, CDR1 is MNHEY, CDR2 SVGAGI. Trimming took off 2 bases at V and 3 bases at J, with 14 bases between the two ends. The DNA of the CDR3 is TGTGCCAGCAGTTACACGGGGGGACACGTCTACAATGAGCAGTTCTTC. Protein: CASSYTGGHVYNEQFF.